The 26 T cell receptor beta chains given below trace back to one sample, sequenced in a study of T cell changes during pregnancy in multiple sclerosis. Using immunoSEQ multiplex PCR, the repertoire was profiled, and TCRdb retains in-frame clones only, with some absent. The table records roughly 30,000 clones, around nine tenths of them present only once. The sequenced sample was CD4+ T cells from peripheral blood mononuclear cells, obtained in the first trimester of pregnancy. The receptors here all came from a female donor in good health, enrolled as a control in a pregnancy study.

The chain employs TRBV9 and TRBJ2-3, with a weak D call TRBD2 (6 bases). The CDR3 length is 15 residues. V lost 0 bases and J lost 3, with 11 bases in between. Looked up from germline, CDR1 is SGDLS and CDR2 is YYNGEE. The DNA of the CDR3 is TGTGCCAGCAGCGTAGGCGGGATGGGAACAGATACGCAGTATTTT. It specifies CASSVGGMGTDTQYF.

The V call is TRBV5-4, the J call TRBJ2-7; the D gene is possibly TRBD1 (6 bases). Trimming pared 3 bases from V and 4 bases from J, leaving 20 bases between. Germline CDR1 reads SGHNT; CDR2 reads YYREEE (reference sequence). The CDR3 runs 16 residues. The CDR3 loop reads CASSSLTRGSLYEQYF. The CDR3 bases are TGTGCCAGCAGCTCCCTGACGAGGGGGTCTCTTTACGAGCAGTACTTC.

CDR3 region: CASSTRRGNYMNTEAFF. Written as DNA, the CDR3 is TGTGCCAGTAGTACGCGTCGAGGGAATTACATGAACACTGAAGCTTTCTTT. The gene calls are TRBV19 and TRBJ1-1; no definite D call. Germline assignment: CDR1 LNHDA and CDR2 SQIVND (reference sequence). V lost 4 bases, J lost 0 bases, and 18 bases lay in between. This CDR3 is built from 17 residues.

The chain couples TRBV6-1 to TRBJ1-3, with D possibly being TRBD1 (6 bases). In germline, CDR1 is MNHNS, CDR2 SASEGT. The CDR3 has 15 amino acids. V lost 6 bases and J 2 bases, leaving 14 bases between the germline ends. CDR3 coding DNA: TGTGCCAGCAGGACCCACAGGGAAACTGGAAACACCATATATTTT. Translating gives CASRTHRETGNTIYF.

The J gene is TRBJ1-6, the V gene TRBV11-2; 10 nucleotides agree with TRBD1. V shed 5 bases and J 5 bases; nucleotides not matched to a gene: 12. Germline loops: CDR1 SGHAT, CDR2 FQNNGV. The CDR3 totals 18 residues. In DNA form, the CDR3 reads TGTGCCAGCAGCCCTGTTAAAGGGGACAGGGGCCATAATTCACCCCTCCACTTT. Its protein product is CASSPVKGDRGHNSPLHF. Filled out from reference TRBV11-2 and TRBJ1-6, the complete variable domain reads EAGVAQSPRYKIIEKRQSVAFWCNPISGHATLYWYQQILGQGPKLLIQFQNNGVVDDSQLPKDRFSAERLKGVDSTLKIQPAKLEDSAVYLCASSPVKGDRGHNSPLHFGNGTRLTVT.

The rearrangement uses TRBV6-5 and TRBJ2-1, with TRBD2 matching 12 bases. The germline V gene encodes CDR1 MNHEY and CDR2 SVGAGI. J gave up 8 bases and V 6 bases, and 8 bases lay outside the gene matches. This CDR3 is built from 15 residues. The CDR3 DNA reads TGTGCCAGCAGCCGGGCTAGCGGGGGGGCCTATGAGCAGTTCTTC. Translating gives CASSRASGGAYEQFF.

Worth noting for this clone: The same CDR3 arises from other DNA sequences in this sample as well. This rearrangement joins TRBV28 to TRBJ1-2, with D unresolved. The CDR3 length is 13 residues. Trimming stripped 6 bases from V and 2 bases from J, with 10 bases between. Germline CDR1 and CDR2: MDHEN and SYDVKM. CDR3: CASRRENNYGYTF. The DNA for the CDR3 is TGTGCCAGCAGGCGCGAGAACAACTATGGCTACACCTTC.

V and J are TRBV2 and TRBJ1-4; D call uncertain. From germline, CDR1 is SNHLY and CDR2 FYNNEI. The CDR3 runs 14 residues. Trimming cost V 8 bases and J 4 bases, with 14 bases left between them. CDR3 residues: CASGQGNGNEKLFF. CDR3 nucleotides: TGTGCCAGCGGGCAAGGAAACGGTAATGAAAAACTGTTTTTT.

In its sample, this clone was seen a few times. V gene TRBV19 combines with J gene TRBJ1-2; D is possibly TRBD1 (6 bases). Germline V gene data show CDR1 as LNHDA and CDR2 as SQIVND (reference sequence). This CDR3 spans 13 amino acids. The V and J ends lost 9 bases and 8 bases respectively, with 19 bases between them. The CDR3 DNA sequence: TGTGCCAGCCTCCTTATACAGGGAGGGGGCTACACCTTC. Its translation is CASLLIQGGGYTF.

V gene TRBV18 combines with J gene TRBJ2-2; no reliable D call. In germline, CDR1 is KGHSH, CDR2 LQKENI. Trimming cost V 3 bases and J 6 bases, with 5 bases left between them. This CDR3 has 12 amino acids. This CDR3 is CASSPTSGELFF. In nucleotides, the CDR3 is TGTGCCAGCTCACCCACATCCGGGGAGCTGTTTTTT.

This chain joins TRBV6-1 and TRBJ2-5, with D perhaps TRBD1 (5 bases). CDR1 and CDR2 (germline): MNHNS, SASEGT. The V and J ends lost 2 bases and 4 bases respectively, with 11 bases between them. The CDR3 covers 14 residues. This CDR3 reads CASSEFDRGETQYF. As DNA, the CDR3 is TGTGCCAGCAGTGAATTCGATAGGGGAGAGACCCAGTACTTC.

This rearrangement joins TRBV18 to TRBJ1-1; 8 bases align to TRBD1. The V segment lost 6 bases and the J segment 5 bases; nucleotides outside the gene matches: 8. This CDR3 is 14 amino acids long. Germline V gene lookup returns CDR1 KGHSH and CDR2 LQKENI. The DNA of the CDR3 is TGTGCCAGCTCGACGACAGGGGAAGATACTGAAGCTTTCTTT. Residues: CASSTTGEDTEAFF.

The chain carries TRBV9 and TRBJ2-5; 14 bases match TRBD2. Trimming at V came to 3 bases and at J to 7 bases, leaving 5 bases not matched to a gene. CDR1 is SGDLS and CDR2 is YYNGEE in the germline V gene. CDR3 length equals 15 residues. CDR3 amino acids: CASSASTSGGATQYF. In nucleotides, the CDR3 is TGTGCCAGCAGCGCATCGACTAGCGGGGGGGCGACCCAGTACTTC.

This chain connects TRBV11-3 to TRBJ1-1, with D perhaps matching TRBD1 (5 bases). The ends were cut back, 0 bases at V and 6 bases at J, with 14 bases in the middle. The CDR3 covers 15 residues. Germline V gene data show CDR1 as SGHNT and CDR2 as YENEEA. CDR3 sequence reads: CASSLDGQGAAEAFF. The CDR3 DNA follows: TGTGCCAGCAGCTTAGATGGGCAGGGTGCGGCTGAAGCTTTCTTT.

J is TRBJ2-5 and V is TRBV5-4; D possibly corresponds to TRBD1 (5 bases). Germline assignment: CDR1 SGHNT and CDR2 YYREEE (reference sequence). The CDR3 is 15 amino acids. V shed 0 bases and J shed 2 bases, with 11 bases lying between them. CDR3 protein: CASSLGTGAQETQYF. Written as DNA, the CDR3 is TGTGCCAGCAGCTTGGGTACAGGAGCTCAAGAGACCCAGTACTTC.

The chain recombines TRBV6-4 with TRBJ1-4; D is ambiguous. The CDR3 consists of 13 residues. V shed 6 bases and J shed 1 base, with 6 bases lying between them. The germline gives CDR1 MRHNA, CDR2 SNTAGT. The CDR3 loop is CASSPRTNEKLFF. The CDR3 region has the DNA TGTGCCAGCAGCCCTCGAACTAATGAAAAACTGTTTTTT.

This rearrangement joins TRBV6-5 to TRBJ2-7; 9 bases map to TRBD1. The germline gives CDR1 MNHEY, CDR2 SVGAGI. J gave up 3 bases and V 5 bases, and 5 bases lay outside the gene matches. The CDR3 contains 14 residues. The CDR3 nucleotides read TGTGCCAGCAGTAAACGGGACAGGGACTACGAGCAGTACTTC. This codes for CASSKRDRDYEQYF.

The chain carries TRBV7-2 and TRBJ2-3; D ambiguous. V gave up 1 base and J gave up 2 bases, with 7 bases separating them. CDR3 length equals 14 residues. Germline-derived CDR1 and CDR2 are SGHTA and FQGNSA. The CDR3 nucleotides are TGTGCCAGCAGCTTAGTCCCCTCCACAGATACGCAGTATTTT. It is translated as CASSLVPSTDTQYF.

J is TRBJ1-1 and V is TRBV18; weak D call: TRBD1 (5 bases). The length of the CDR3 is 14 residues. V lost 2 bases, J lost 1 base, and 8 bases lay in between. CDR1 is KGHSH, CDR2 LQKENI, per germline. The CDR3 nucleotides read TGTGCCAGCTCACCAGGGGCATCGAACACTGAAGCTTTCTTT. Its protein is CASSPGASNTEAFF. Using reference TRBV18 and TRBJ1-1 for the parts outside the CDR3, the full variable domain is NAGVMQNPRHLVRRRGQEARLRCSPMKGHSHVYWYRQLPEEGLKFMVYLQKENIIDESGMPKERFSAEFPKEGPSILRIQQVVRGDSAAYFCASSPGASNTEAFFGQGTRLTVV.

The V call is TRBV6-1, the J call TRBJ1-2, with D maybe TRBD1 (5 bases). This CDR3 contains 12 residues. The V gene lost 7 bases and the J gene lost 2 bases, with 8 bases spanning the gap. Germline V gene data show CDR1 as MNHNS and CDR2 as SASEGT. CDR3 loop: CASNGHNYGYTF. The CDR3 DNA follows: TGTGCCAGCAATGGACACAACTATGGCTACACCTTC.

The rearrangement links TRBV7-9 to TRBJ1-1; the D gene is possibly TRBD1 (5 bases). The germline V gene has CDR1 SEHNR and CDR2 FQNEAQ (reference sequence). The V end was cut by 2 bases, the J end by 1 base, with 8 bases between. The CDR3 sequence is 14 residues long. The CDR3 DNA sequence: TGTGCCAGCAGCTTAATCCAGGGGAACACTGAAGCTTTCTTT. It encodes CASSLIQGNTEAFF.

This chain connects TRBV6-5 to TRBJ2-5; D is possibly TRBD2 (6 bases). With 6 bases removed from V and 1 base from J, the gap between germline ends came to 12 bases. The CDR3 extends over 14 amino acids. The germline V gene encodes CDR1 MNHEY and CDR2 SVGAGI. CDR3 bases: TGTGCCAGCAGATTGGGGGGAATCCAAGAGACCCAGTACTTC. It encodes CASRLGGIQETQYF.

The chain combines TRBV5-8 with TRBJ1-4, with D perhaps TRBD1 (6 bases). V shed 3 bases and J shed 8 bases, with 17 bases lying between them. The CDR3 consists of 15 residues. Germline-derived CDR1 and CDR2 are SGHTS and YDEGEE. CDR3 in amino acids: CASSSGRGAGEKLFF. CDR3 DNA: TGTGCCAGCAGCTCCGGCCGGGGGGCGGGAGAAAAACTGTTTTTT.

The chain uses TRBV29-1 and TRBJ1-1, with 11 bases aligning to TRBD1. V was pared by 6 bases and J by 7 bases, with 19 bases of the junction left unmatched. The CDR3 consists of 17 residues. The germline V gene encodes CDR1 SQVTM and CDR2 ANQGSEA. This chain's CDR3 is CSVTLSRDRGIYGEAFF. The CDR3 DNA sequence: TGCAGCGTGACTCTTTCCCGGGACAGGGGGATCTACGGTGAAGCTTTCTTT.

This clone has just one count. The chain couples TRBV6-5 to TRBJ1-2; tentative D call: TRBD1 (6 bases). Germline V gene sequence: CDR1 MNHEY, CDR2 SVGAGI. The length of the CDR3 is 13 residues. V was cut by 0 bases and J by 6 bases, with 8 bases left in between. CDR3 DNA sequence: TGTGCCAGCAGTTACTCGAACAGGGATGGCTACACCTTC. Its translation is CASSYSNRDGYTF.

This clone was observed once. The V gene is TRBV19, the J gene TRBJ2-7; TRBD1 is a possible D gene (7 bases). The CDR3 loop spans 16 amino acids. Per germline, CDR1 LNHDA and CDR2 SQIVND (reference sequence). Trimming left V 3 bases short and J 7 bases short, with 22 bases between. The CDR3 nucleotides are TGTGCCAGTAGTATTACGCCGACAGGGAGGAGTGGGGAGCAGTACTTC. It is translated as CASSITPTGRSGEQYF. Based on the CDR3 plus reference TRBV19 and TRBJ2-7, the full variable domain is DGGITQSPKYLFRKEGQNVTLSCEQNLNHDAMYWYRQDPGQGLRLIYYSQIVNDFQKGDIAEGYSVSREKKESFPLTVTSAQKNPTAFYLCASSITPTGRSGEQYFGPGTRLTVT.